What follows are 7 T cell receptor beta chains derived from one specimen sequenced in a study of shared clonotypes between healthy human individuals. Libraries were prepared by immunoSEQ multiplex PCR; TCRdb keeps only in-frame clonotypes and omits some of them. This repertoire shows about 2.4 million clones, roughly 92% found once; its top ten account for under 0.15%. The specimen was naive CD4+ T cells sorted from blood. This sample's subset: CD45RA+ positively selected. These receptors all stem from a man between 18 and 35 years old in good health.

V and J are TRBV7-9 and TRBJ2-5; tentatively, D is TRBD2 (5 bases). The CDR3 spans 16 residues. Trimming stripped 5 bases from V and 5 bases from J, with 21 bases between. Per germline, CDR1 SEHNR and CDR2 FQNEAQ (reference sequence). CDR3 in DNA: TGTGCCAGCAGCCCGCGGGCCTCGGGCCCTAACGAGACCCAGTACTTC. Its translation: CASSPRASGPNETQYF.

A remark on this clone: Because the CDR3's place on the DNA is in doubt, the DNA is left out and the CDR3 is given as listed by TCRdb. The V gene is TRBV11-2, the J gene TRBJ1-2; the D call TRBD1 from the table was never checked on the DNA. CDR1 and CDR2 from the germline V gene are SGHAT and FQNNGV. Counting both end residues, the CDR3 totals 14 amino acids. The CDR3 is CASSFGPGFDGYTF.

The gene calls are TRBV5-1 and TRBJ2-5; 7 positions agree with TRBD2. Germline V gives CDR1 SGHRS, CDR2 YFSETQ. This CDR3 is 14 amino acids long. Losses at the gene ends were 4 bases for V and 4 bases for J; bases not matched to a gene: 7. The CDR3 nucleotides are TGCGCCAGCAGCCTGGCGCTAGCGGCAGAGACCCAGTACTTC. Encoded protein: CASSLALAAETQYF.

The chain couples TRBV5-1 to TRBJ2-1; unclear D gene. The length of the CDR3 is 17 residues. Germline CDR1 reads SGHRS; CDR2 reads YFSETQ. V lost 3 bases and J lost 4, with 20 bases in between. The CDR3: CASSYFLSGEGYNEQFF. DNA of the CDR3: TGCGCCAGCAGCTATTTCCTTTCCGGAGAAGGGTACAATGAGCAGTTCTTC. Based on the CDR3 plus reference TRBV5-1 and TRBJ2-1, the full variable domain is KAGVTQTPRYLIKTRGQQVTLSCSPISGHRSVSWYQQTPGQGLQFLFEYFSETQRNKGNFPGRFSGRQFSNSRSEMNVSTLELGDSALYLCASSYFLSGEGYNEQFFGPGTRLTVL.

The chain combines TRBV28 with TRBJ1-4; 8 bases agree with TRBD1. Germline CDR1 MDHEN, CDR2 SYDVKM. Trimming took 6 bases from V and 5 from J; bases not matched to a gene: 5. The CDR3 totals 14 residues. CDR3 bases: TGTGCCAGCAGATTCACAGGGGGGAATGAAAAACTGTTTTTT. This translates into CASRFTGGNEKLFF. Supplemented by reference TRBV28 and TRBJ1-4, the full variable domain reads DVKVTQSSRYLVKRTGEKVFLECVQDMDHENMFWYRQDPGLGLRLIYFSYDVKMKEKGDIPEGYSVSREKKERFSLILESASTNQTSMYLCASRFTGGNEKLFFGSGTQLSVL.

This clone was seen more than once but under ten times. This chain connects TRBV5-6 to TRBJ1-1; TRBD1 might be the D (5 bases). Germline CDR1 SGHDT, CDR2 YYEEEE. The V end was cut by 4 bases, the J end by 5 bases, with 9 bases between. The CDR3 length is 12 residues. The CDR3 loop is CASSGWGTEAFF. The CDR3 DNA is TGTGCCAGCAGCGGGTGGGGGACTGAAGCTTTCTTT.

This clone was recorded a few times. The V gene is TRBV10-3, the J gene TRBJ1-2; D not certain. Trimming cost V 6 bases and J 2 bases, with 10 bases left between them. This CDR3 region has 13 residues. The germline gives CDR1 ENHRY, CDR2 SYGVKD. The CDR3 DNA is TGTGCCATCAGCCTTGGGAAGAACTATGGCTACACCTTC. Encoded protein: CAISLGKNYGYTF.